This T cell receptor (beta chain) was identified during a study of T cell changes during pregnancy in multiple sclerosis (dated by TCRdb to between 2017 and 2020). Background for the entire study: The study examined how the T cell repertoire changed over the course of pregnancy in women with multiple sclerosis.

In the germline V gene (reference sequence), CDR1 corresponds to SGHNT and CDR2 to YYREEE. From its cysteine to its phenylalanine, the CDR3 spans 14 amino acids. Left in the record is the CDR3 DNA by itself, 42 bases read in frame from the first base. The germline V and J ends show losses of 4 bases and 5 bases respectively, and no gene match explains 7 bases of the junction. Receptor amplification or capture employed the immunoSEQ multiplex PCR assay. Sourced from immuneACCESS, this table was stored by TCRdb with only in-frame sequences that have V and J called. A share of the clones is absent; for the studies checked, an unresolved V gene accounts for under half, and the remainder has no known explanation. Here the sample has around 70,000 clones; about nine tenths occur a single time. The ten largest clones add up to 1.4% of the sample. Turning to this clone: The clone's antigen remains unknown. Base quality data are lacking; no much larger clone is found one base away.

Recombination joined TRBV5-4 with TRBJ2-7; 9 central bases correspond to TRBD2. The sequence derives from a female donor with multiple sclerosis, enrolled in a pregnancy study. The source material was peripheral blood, sampled in the third trimester of pregnancy. The sequenced DNA: TGTGCCAGCAGCCCAGCGGGGGGCGGCGACGAGCAGTACTTC. The encoded protein is CASSPAGGGDEQYF.